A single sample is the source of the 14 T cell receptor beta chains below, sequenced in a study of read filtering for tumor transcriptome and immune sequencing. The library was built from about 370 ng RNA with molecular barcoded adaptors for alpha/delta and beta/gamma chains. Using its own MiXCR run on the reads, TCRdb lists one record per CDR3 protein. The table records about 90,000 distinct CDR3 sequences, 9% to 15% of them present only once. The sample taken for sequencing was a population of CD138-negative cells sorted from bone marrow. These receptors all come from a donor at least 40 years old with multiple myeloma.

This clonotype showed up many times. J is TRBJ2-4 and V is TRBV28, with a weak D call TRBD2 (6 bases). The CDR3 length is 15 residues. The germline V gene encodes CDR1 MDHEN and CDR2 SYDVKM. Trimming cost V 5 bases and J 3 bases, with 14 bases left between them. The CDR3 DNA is TGTGCCAGCAGTGGAGGGAATACGGGCAAAAACATTCAGTACTTC. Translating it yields CASSGGNTGKNIQYF.

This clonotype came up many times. CDR3 region: CASSKVEKSGSTDTQYF. CDR3 DNA: TGTGCCAGCAGCAAAGTAGAGAAAAGCGGTAGTACAGATACGCAGTATTTT. The chain is built from TRBV21-1 and TRBJ2-3; TRBD2 reflects the table's D call only, with no check against the DNA. TRBV21-1 constitutes a pseudogene. CDR3 length: 17 residues.

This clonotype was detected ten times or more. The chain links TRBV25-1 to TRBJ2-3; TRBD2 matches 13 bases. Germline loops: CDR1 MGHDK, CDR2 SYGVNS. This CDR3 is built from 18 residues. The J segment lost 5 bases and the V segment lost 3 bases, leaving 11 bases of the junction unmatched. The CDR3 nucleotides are TGTGCCAGCAGTGACGGACTAGCGGGAGTCGTTGCTGGAGATACGCAGTATTTT. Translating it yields CASSDGLAGVVAGDTQYF.

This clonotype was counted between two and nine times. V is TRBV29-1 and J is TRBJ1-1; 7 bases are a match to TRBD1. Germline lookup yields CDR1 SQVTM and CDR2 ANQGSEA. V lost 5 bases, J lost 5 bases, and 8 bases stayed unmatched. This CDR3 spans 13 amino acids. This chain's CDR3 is CSVQGYRGTEAFF. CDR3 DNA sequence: TGCAGCGTTCAGGGGTACAGGGGTACTGAAGCTTTCTTT.

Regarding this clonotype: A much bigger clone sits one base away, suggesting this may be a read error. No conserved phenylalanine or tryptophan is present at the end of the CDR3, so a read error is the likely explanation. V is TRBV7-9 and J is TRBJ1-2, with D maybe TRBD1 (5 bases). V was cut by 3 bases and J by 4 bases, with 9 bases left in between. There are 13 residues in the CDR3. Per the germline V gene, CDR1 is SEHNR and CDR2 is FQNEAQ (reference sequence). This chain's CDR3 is CASSLYTGYGYTL. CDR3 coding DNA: TGTGCCAGCAGCTTGTACACAGGCTATGGCTACACCCTC.

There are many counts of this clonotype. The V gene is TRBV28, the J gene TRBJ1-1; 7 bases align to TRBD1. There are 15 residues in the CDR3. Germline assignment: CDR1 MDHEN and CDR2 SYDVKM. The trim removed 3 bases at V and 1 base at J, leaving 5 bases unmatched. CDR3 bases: TGTGCCAGCAGTTTTCCAGGGACAGAGAACACTGAAGCTTTCTTT. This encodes CASSFPGTENTEAFF.

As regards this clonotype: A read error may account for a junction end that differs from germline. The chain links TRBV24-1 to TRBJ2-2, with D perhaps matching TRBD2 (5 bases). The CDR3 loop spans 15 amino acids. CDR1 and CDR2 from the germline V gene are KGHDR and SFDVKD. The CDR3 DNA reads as TGTGCCACCAGTGAGGCCCTCGGGGTCACCGAGGAGCTGTTTTTT. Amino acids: CATSEALGVTEELFF.

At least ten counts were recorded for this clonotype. The CDR3 DNA is TGTGCCAGCAGTCCAACAGGGGACTATGGCTACACCTTC. This sequence encodes CASSPTGDYGYTF. The chain combines TRBV7-9 with TRBJ1-2; 7 bases match TRBD1. CDR1 is SEHNR, CDR2 FQNEAQ, per germline (reference sequence). J lost 3 bases, V lost 6 bases, and 4 bases had no gene match. This CDR3 has 13 amino acids.

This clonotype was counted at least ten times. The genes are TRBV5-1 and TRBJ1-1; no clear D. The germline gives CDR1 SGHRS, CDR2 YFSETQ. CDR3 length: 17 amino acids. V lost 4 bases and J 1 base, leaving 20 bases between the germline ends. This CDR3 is CASSPPPLAGSNTEAFF. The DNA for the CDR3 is TGCGCCAGCAGCCCCCCACCCCTGGCGGGTTCGAACACTGAAGCTTTCTTT.

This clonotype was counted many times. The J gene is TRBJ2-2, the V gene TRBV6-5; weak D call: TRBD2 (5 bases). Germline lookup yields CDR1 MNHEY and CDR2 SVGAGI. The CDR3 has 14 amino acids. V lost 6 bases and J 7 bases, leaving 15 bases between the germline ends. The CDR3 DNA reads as TGTGCCAGCAGGATAGGACTCGCTAACGGGGAGCTGTTTTTT. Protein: CASRIGLANGELFF.

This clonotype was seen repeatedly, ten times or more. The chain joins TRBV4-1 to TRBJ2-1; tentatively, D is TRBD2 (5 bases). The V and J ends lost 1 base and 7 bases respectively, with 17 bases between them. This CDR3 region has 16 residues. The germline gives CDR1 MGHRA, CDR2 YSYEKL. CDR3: CASSQVGGGSKNEQFF. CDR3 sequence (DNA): TGCGCCAGCAGCCAAGTAGGAGGTGGAAGTAAGAATGAGCAGTTCTTC.

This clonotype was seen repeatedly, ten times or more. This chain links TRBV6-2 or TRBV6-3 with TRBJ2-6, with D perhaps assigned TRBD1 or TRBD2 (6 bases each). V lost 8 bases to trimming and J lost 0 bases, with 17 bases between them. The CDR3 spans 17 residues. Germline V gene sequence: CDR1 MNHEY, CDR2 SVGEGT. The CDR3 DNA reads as TGTGCCAGCTCCCTTTCGGGGGCTAACTCTGGGGCCAACGTCCTGACTTTC. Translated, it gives CASSLSGANSGANVLTF.

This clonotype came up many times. The CDR3 nucleotides are TGCAGTGCTAGAGATCGGGGGCCTTCTAGCAATCAGCCCCAGCATTTT. It codes for CSARDRGPSSNQPQHF. The genes are TRBV20-1 and TRBJ1-5; weak D call: TRBD1 (6 bases). Germline assignment: CDR1 DFQATT and CDR2 SNEGSKA (reference sequence). Trimming took 0 bases from V and 0 from J, leaving 12 bases between them. The CDR3 contains 16 residues.

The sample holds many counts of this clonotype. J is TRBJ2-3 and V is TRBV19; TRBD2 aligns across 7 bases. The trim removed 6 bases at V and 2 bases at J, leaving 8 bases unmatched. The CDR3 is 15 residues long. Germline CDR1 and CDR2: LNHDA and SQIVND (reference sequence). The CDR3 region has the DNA TGTGCCAGTAGCCGGGACTATCAGAACACAGATACGCAGTATTTT. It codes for CASSRDYQNTDTQYF.